The entry that follows covers one TCR beta chain sequence. Its target antigen remains unknown. No quality values exist for individual bases; no much larger clone is one base distant. The entry originates in a study of blood T cell repertoires in COVID-19 (dated by TCRdb to 2018 to 2020). About the study as a whole: The collaborator samples originated in the United States, Italy and Spain and spanned the acute and convalescent phases of COVID-19. The samples were drawn from the first 160 participants of the ongoing ImmuneRACE study and from 950 to 1,500 subjects provided by 6 global collaborators. A de-identified subject ID, COVID-19 status, age in years and sex were almost always included in the sample metadata. The repertoires were made available in a free public database intended to serve as a resource for research on the immune response to SARS-CoV-2. Where available, HLA class I and class II types were taken from metadata supplied by the sample provider and were not determined by assay-based typing. Subjects who had been exposed to COVID-19, were actively infected with it, or had recovered from it provided the deeply sampled blood TCRbeta repertoires that made up the dataset. The prospective study material was composed of cDNA or gDNA derived from T cells, B-cell-depleted T cells, or PBMCs.

The paper's findings and limits, for the study overall: The amount of clinical and demographic metadata varied by source and participant and was provided uncurated.

Collaborating institutions collected whole blood in K2EDTA tubes following their own protocols. For TCRbeta analysis, collaborators shipped samples in one of three forms: frozen whole blood, isolated PBMCs, or DNA extracted from either of those sample types. CDR1 and CDR2 are read off the germline V gene as KGHSH and LQKENI. Inclusive of the bounding cysteine and phenylalanine, the CDR3 is 14 residues long. The sequence is cut down to CDR3 DNA, 42 bases in frame from base 1. The germline V and J ends show losses of 4 bases and 0 bases respectively, and no gene match explains 2 bases of the junction. TCRbeta CDR3 regions were amplified from genomic DNA using the immunoSEQ Assay, a bias-controlled multiplex PCR. Per the original workflow: Within the assay, amplification of reference gene primers was used to estimate how many nucleated cells each sample contained. To quantify the absolute abundance of each unique TCRbeta CDR3 rearrangement, sequence reads were collapsed and filtered. For each sample, productive Simpson clonality was calculated as the square root of Simpson's diversity index over productive rearrangements. As stored in TCRdb, this immuneACCESS dataset retains in-frame rearrangements with V and J assigned. A fraction of the clones does not appear; measured against another copy, unresolved V genes explain less than half of the discrepancy, and the remainder lacks a known reason. That table gives V, J and clone size, and the DNA gave D and trimming. The sample table shows around 40,000 clones, and 85% to 90% are seen once. The top ten clones comprise roughly an eighth of the sample.

The chain is encoded by TRBV18 joined to TRBJ1-2; 7 nucleotides in the junction match TRBD1. The TCR comes from a human donor in a cohort sampled during active COVID-19. The sample taken for sequencing was peripheral blood. The nucleotides read TGTGCCAGCTCACGGGACAGCGCTAACTATGGCTACACCTTC. This encodes CASSRDSANYGYTF.